This is a list of T cell receptor beta chains from one sample in a study of CD8+ T cells in alopecia areata. The method was immunoSEQ multiplex PCR; TCRdb's version includes in-frame clones alone and lacks a portion of them. The sample lists about 100,000 clones; approximately 63% were seen once. The sample here was CD8+ T cells sorted from blood, taken at approximately week 56, from a patient treated with tofacitinib. The source of these receptors is a human donor with alopecia areata. The CDR3 runs from the conserved cysteine through the conserved F or W. D genes are given only for firm matches. A clone size is listed for some rows: how often the clone was seen (once, few, many), or a class if it is expanded.

>TRBV27|NA|TRBJ2-7|NA
TGTGCCAGCAGTTTAGGAGGGGGGCCCCCCAACGAGCAGTACTTC
CASSLGGGPPNEQYF
>TRBV9|NA|TRBJ1-1|NA
TGTGCCAGCAGCGCGATGACAGCTGAAGCTTTCTTT
CASSAMTAEAFF
>TRBV14|TRBD2|TRBJ2-1|NA
TGTGCCAGCAGCCAAGATCGACTAGCGGGGGTTGGTCAGTTCTTC
CASSQDRLAGVGQFF
>TRBV2|TRBD1|TRBJ2-7|NA
TGTGCCAGCAGTGACAACGGACAGGGGACTTACGAGCAGTACTTC
CASSDNGQGTYEQYF
>TRBV19|NA|TRBJ1-1|NA
TGTGCCAGTAGTATTTGGGAGGCTCCTGAAGCTTTCTTT
CASSIWEAPEAFF
>TRBV25-1|TRBD1|TRBJ1-6|NA
TGTGCCAGCAGTGACACAGGGGGCTATAATTCACCCCTCCACTTT
CASSDTGGYNSPLHF
>TRBV11-2|NA|TRBJ2-7|few
TGTGCCAGCAGCTTTGGGACTGCCTCCTACGAGCAGTACTTC
CASSFGTASYEQYF
>TRBV29-1|NA|TRBJ2-5|few
TGCAGCGTTGATCCCGAAGCCGAAGAGACCCAGTACTTC
CSVDPEAEETQYF
>TRBV27|NA|TRBJ1-5|NA
TGTGCCAGCAGTCTCACAGCCAGCAATCAGCCCCAGCATTTT
CASSLTASNQPQHF
>TRBV7-6|NA|TRBJ2-7|NA
TGTGCCAGCAGCTTGAGAACGAACGAGCAGTACTTC
CASSLRTNEQYF
>TRBV2|TRBD1|TRBJ1-5|NA
TGTGCCAGCAGTGATTCCTCGGAGGGGGCCTCCCCTTATAGCAATCAGCCCCAGCATTTT
CASSDSSEGASPYSNQPQHF
>TRBV19|NA|TRBJ2-1|NA
TGTGCCAGTAGTACAATTCCCTTTCGACTGGCTTCCTACAATGAGCAGTTCTTC
CASSTIPFRLASYNEQFF
>TRBV4-1|TRBD2|TRBJ2-7|NA
TGCGCCAGCAGCCAAGAAGGTGGGCGGGGGGTCCTTCACTCCTACGAGCAGTACTTC
CASSQEGGRGVLHSYEQYF
>TRBV7-8|TRBD1|TRBJ1-4|NA
TGTGCCAGCAGCTTAGCGGGGACAGCGATTAATGAAAAACTGTTTTTT
CASSLAGTAINEKLFF
>TRBV13|NA|TRBJ2-3|NA
TGTGCCAGCAGCATCGGACGGAACACAGATACGCAGTATTTT
CASSIGRNTDTQYF
>TRBV27|TRBD2|TRBJ2-1|NA
TGTGCCAGCAGTCCTCTAGCGGGGGAGGACAATGAGCAGTTCTTC
CASSPLAGEDNEQFF
>TRBV20-1|NA|TRBJ2-7|NA
TGCAGTGCTACACAAGGCTACGAGCAGTACTTC
CSATQGYEQYF
>TRBV30|NA|TRBJ2-3|NA
TGTGCCGGATATAGCGGAGTCACAGATACGCAGTATTTT
CAGYSGVTDTQYF
>TRBV27|TRBD1|TRBJ2-7|few
TGTGCCAGCAGTTGGGGGGACAGGAACTACGAGCAGTACTTC
CASSWGDRNYEQYF
>TRBV29-1|NA|TRBJ2-3|NA
TGCAGCGTTGAAGGAGGGGGGGCGGTGGGTACAGATACGCAGTATTTT
CSVEGGGAVGTDTQYF
>TRBV4-1|NA|TRBJ1-3|many
TGCGCCAGCAGCCGTGGAAACACCATATATTTT
CASSRGNTIYF
>TRBV6-6|NA|TRBJ1-4|NA
TGTGCCAGCAGAACCGACAGGTCAACTAATGAAAAACTGTTTTTT
CASRTDRSTNEKLFF
>TRBV7-9|TRBD1|TRBJ1-1|NA
TGTGCCAGCAGCACGGGACAGGTGGACACTGAAGCTTTCTTT
CASSTGQVDTEAFF
>TRBV13|NA|TRBJ2-5|NA
TGTGCCAGCAGCCGGAGTGGACAGGTCGGGAGGGAGACCCAGTACTTC
CASSRSGQVGRETQYF
>TRBV4-1|NA|TRBJ1-2|NA
TGCGCCAGCAGCCTAGTCTTTGGCGGAAACTATGGCTACACCTTC
CASSLVFGGNYGYTF
>TRBV4-1|NA|TRBJ1-6|NA
TGCGCCAGCAGCCAAGATGGGCTATCCAATTCACCCCTCCACTTT
CASSQDGLSNSPLHF
>TRBV4-1|NA|TRBJ2-3|NA
TGCGCCAGCAGCCTCGGCCCCACCACAGATACGCAGTATTTT
CASSLGPTTDTQYF
>TRBV27|NA|TRBJ1-1|NA
TGTGCCAGCAGTTTCCTCGGGACCGGGGGGCACACTGAAGCTTTCTTT
CASSFLGTGGHTEAFF
>TRBV14|TRBD2|TRBJ2-2|NA
TGTGCCAGCAGCCAAGATTTGTCTAGCGGGGGGACCCGACCTAGGCTGTTTTTT
CASSQDLSSGGTRPRLFF
>TRBV25-1|NA|TRBJ1-1|few
TGTGCCAGCATCCGAGGTGCTCCTAGCGGGAACACTGAAGCTTTCTTT
CASIRGAPSGNTEAFF
>TRBV4-2|NA|TRBJ2-2|NA
TGTGCCAGCAGCCAAGAAACAGGATACACCGGGGAGCTGTTTTTT
CASSQETGYTGELFF
>TRBV2|NA|TRBJ1-2|NA
TGTGCCAGCAGTGAAGATCAGGGTTTTGACTATGGCTACACCTTC
CASSEDQGFDYGYTF
>TRBV11-2|NA|TRBJ2-7|NA
TGTGCCAGCAGTTCCAGGGTAGGGGACGAGCAGTACTTC
CASSSRVGDEQYF
>TRBV4-1|NA|TRBJ2-4|NA
TGCGCCAGCAGCCAACGTAACCAGGGCTCTCTCATTCAGTACTTC
CASSQRNQGSLIQYF
>TRBV30|NA|TRBJ2-2|NA
TGTGCCTGGAGTGTATTAGGAGGATACACCGGGGAGCTGTTTTTT
CAWSVLGGYTGELFF
>TRBV12-5|NA|TRBJ1-5|NA
TGTGCTAGCTCAGGAGTAGGTCAGCCCCAGCATTTT
CASSGVGQPQHF
>TRBV15|NA|TRBJ2-7|once
TGTGCCACCAGCAGGGGTCCGAGCGTCGAGCAGTACTTC
CATSRGPSVEQYF
>TRBV10-3|TRBD1|TRBJ2-7|NA
TGTGCCGTCGGGACAGACCTCTACGAGCAGTACTTC
CAVGTDLYEQYF
>TRBV5-1|NA|TRBJ2-1|NA
TGCGCCAGCAGCTTGGTTCGGAGTAAAGTCGATGAGCAGTTCTTC
CASSLVRSKVDEQFF
>TRBV29-1|NA|TRBJ2-2|NA
TGCAGCGTTGAAGAGGGAGAAACGAACACCGGGGAGCTGTTTTTT
CSVEEGETNTGELFF
>TRBV5-6|NA|TRBJ2-3|NA
TGTGCCAGCAGCCATGGGTGGAGTGAGCAGTATTTT
CASSHGWSEQYF
>TRBV27|NA|TRBJ2-7|NA
TGTGCCAGCAGTTTAGGTAGCGGCATGTACGAGCAGTACTTC
CASSLGSGMYEQYF
>TRBV11-2|TRBD2|TRBJ2-7|NA
TGTGCCAGCAGCTTTGGCGGGGGGGCCTTCGAGCAGTACTTC
CASSFGGGAFEQYF
>TRBV13|NA|TRBJ2-1|few
TGTGCCAGCAGCGTACGGACTGTACGAAATGAGCAGTTCTTC
CASSVRTVRNEQFF
>TRBV2|NA|TRBJ1-2|NA
TGTGCCACCACAGGAGGTTATGGCTACACCTTC
CATTGGYGYTF
>TRBV6-1|TRBD2|TRBJ2-5|once
TGTGCCAGCAGTCAGAGGACTAGCAAAGAGACCCAGTACTTC
CASSQRTSKETQYF
>TRBV13|NA|TRBJ2-7|NA
TGTGCCAGCAGCTTGGGGACACACCCTTCGGAGCAGTACTTC
CASSLGTHPSEQYF
>TRBV7-2|NA|TRBJ1-3|NA
TGTGCCAGCAGCCCCTCGGGATTGGCTGGAAACACCATATATTTT
CASSPSGLAGNTIYF